These 32 T cell receptor beta chains were sequenced from one sample in a study of T cell clones after liver transplantation. TCRdb's table, derived via immunoSEQ multiplex PCR, lists solely in-frame clones and lacks some. The repertoire holds approximately 100,000 clones, about 88% seen once, with less than 3% in the top ten. The sample in question was CD4+ T cells from blood, obtained about 50 months after liver transplant. The receptors stem from a human patient who received a liver transplant. The graft donor may be the source of some T cells.

In DNA form, the CDR3 reads TGTGCCAGCGGGAGGTCCTCTGGAAACACCATATATTTT. Protein: CASGRSSGNTIYF. This rearrangement joins TRBV19 to TRBJ1-3, with D hard to call. The CDR3 spans 13 residues. Germline lookup yields CDR1 LNHDA and CDR2 SQIVND (reference sequence). V dropped 9 bases and J dropped 0 bases, with 9 bases sitting between them.

This chain uses TRBV7-2 with TRBJ2-5; the match to TRBD2 covers 10 bases. This CDR3 has 16 amino acids. Trimming took 0 bases from V and 8 from J; bases not matched to a gene: 9. Germline values: CDR1 SGHTA, CDR2 FQGNSA. The DNA of the CDR3 is TGTGCCAGCAGCTTAGCAAGCGGGGGGGCCGGGGCCACCCAGTACTTC. Residues: CASSLASGGAGATQYF.

This clone was recorded a few times. This sequence joins TRBV28 and TRBJ1-5; perhaps TRBD1 as D (6 bases). Germline V CDR1 and CDR2: MDHEN, SYDVKM. V was clipped by 6 bases and J by 1 base, with 10 bases between them. CDR3 length equals 14 residues. The CDR3 sequence is CASRTGTSNQPQHF. CDR3 in DNA: TGTGCCAGCAGAACAGGGACGAGCAATCAGCCCCAGCATTTT. Combining the CDR3 with reference TRBV28 and TRBJ1-5 gives the whole variable domain DVKVTQSSRYLVKRTGEKVFLECVQDMDHENMFWYRQDPGLGLRLIYFSYDVKMKEKGDIPEGYSVSREKKERFSLILESASTNQTSMYLCASRTGTSNQPQHFGDGTRLSIL.

CDR3 loop: CASSWAGTGNNEQFF. DNA of the CDR3: TGCGCCAGCAGCTGGGCCGGGACAGGAAACAATGAGCAGTTCTTC. The chain employs TRBV5-1 and TRBJ2-1; 8 nucleotides agree with TRBD1. This CDR3 has 15 amino acids. V gave up 3 bases and J gave up 5 bases; unmatched junction bases: 7. Germline values: CDR1 SGHRS, CDR2 YFSETQ.

The sample holds one count of this clone. The chain has TRBV10-3 and TRBJ1-4, with 8 bases fitting TRBD1. CDR3 length: 13 residues. CDR1 and CDR2 (germline): ENHRY, SYGVKD. V lost 9 bases to trimming and J lost 5 bases; unmatched junction nucleotides: 5. CDR3 coding DNA: TGTGCCATAGCGACAGGGGAGAATGAAAAACTGTTTTTT. Translated, it gives CAIATGENEKLFF.

The V call is TRBV5-4, the J call TRBJ2-3, with 14 bases fitting TRBD2. The J segment lost 1 base and the V segment lost 4 bases, leaving 8 bases of the junction unmatched. The CDR3 covers 18 residues. The germline CDR1 and CDR2 sequences are SGHNT and YYREEE (reference sequence). The CDR3 sequence is CASSLRTSGRRGTDTQYF. The CDR3 DNA sequence: TGTGCCAGCAGCCTAAGGACTAGCGGGAGGCGGGGCACAGATACGCAGTATTTT.

The rearrangement links TRBV15 to TRBJ2-5, with unresolved D. Trimming removed 5 bases at V and 1 base at J, with 5 bases between. The CDR3 has 12 amino acids. Germline lookup yields CDR1 LNHNV and CDR2 YYDKDF (reference sequence). The CDR3 is CATSGVQETQYF. Written as DNA, the CDR3 is TGTGCCACCAGCGGGGTCCAAGAGACCCAGTACTTC.

The chain couples TRBV11-2 to TRBJ2-7; 9 bases are shared with TRBD1. Trimming removed 6 bases from V and 4 bases from J; junction bases left unmatched: 1. The CDR3 runs 12 residues. Germline CDR1 and CDR2: SGHAT and FQNNGV. The CDR3 coding sequence is TGTGCCAGCAGAGGACAGGGGTACGAGCAGTACTTC. Translation gives CASRGQGYEQYF.

J is TRBJ2-7 and V is TRBV7-2; D tentatively fits TRBD1 or TRBD2 (5 bases each). Germline lookup yields CDR1 SGHTA and CDR2 FQGNSA. The V gene lost 0 bases and the J gene lost 5 bases, with 11 bases spanning the gap. This CDR3 is 14 amino acids long. CDR3 protein: CASSLAVGENEQYF. CDR3 sequence (DNA): TGTGCCAGCAGCTTAGCGGTAGGGGAGAACGAGCAGTACTTC.

This clone was picked up many times. V and J are TRBV7-2 and TRBJ1-2; D is uncertain. CDR3 length: 15 residues. Trimming took 1 base from V and 4 from J, leaving 13 bases between them. Looked up from germline, CDR1 is SGHTA and CDR2 is FQGNSA. CDR3 DNA: TGTGCCAGCAGCTTAGATAGGGTTTTGAGCTATGGCTACACCTTC. Amino acids: CASSLDRVLSYGYTF.

The chain recombines TRBV6-1 with TRBJ2-7; TRBD1 agrees at 7 bases. From germline, CDR1 is MNHNS and CDR2 SASEGT. The CDR3 has 14 residues. Unmatched junction bases numbered 3, after V lost 1 base and J lost 3 bases. The CDR3 DNA is TGTGCCAGCAGTGAAGACAGGGGACGCTACGAGCAGTACTTC. Its protein product is CASSEDRGRYEQYF.

This chain joins TRBV5-4 and TRBJ1-6; D not certain. Germline CDR1 and CDR2: SGHNT and YYREEE (reference sequence). Trimming stripped 3 bases from V and 0 bases from J, with 10 bases between. This CDR3 contains 16 residues. CDR3 protein: CASSSGGSSYNSPLHF. The CDR3 DNA reads TGTGCCAGCAGCTCTGGCGGGAGCTCCTATAATTCACCCCTCCACTTT.

The gene calls are TRBV5-1 and TRBJ2-3; D remains unclear. The V end was cut by 6 bases, the J end by 5 bases, with 7 bases between. CDR1 is SGHRS and CDR2 is YFSETQ in the germline V gene. CDR3 length: 11 amino acids. The CDR3 protein is CASKVKDTQYF. For the CDR3, the DNA is TGCGCCAGCAAGGTGAAAGATACGCAGTATTTT.

The CDR3 here is CASSLAGENTEAFF. The CDR3 DNA reads TGTGCCAGCAGCTTGGCAGGAGAGAACACTGAAGCTTTCTTT. The chain couples TRBV7-8 to TRBJ1-1; D gene ambiguous. This CDR3 comprises 14 residues. Germline CDR1 reads SGHVS; CDR2 reads FQNEAQ. Trimming cost V 3 bases and J 1 base, with 9 bases left between them.

The gene calls are TRBV27 and TRBJ2-1, with 13 bases matching TRBD2. The CDR3 loop spans 16 amino acids. Trimming took 5 bases from V and 6 from J; bases not matched to a gene: 7. Germline CDR1 and CDR2: MNHEY and SMNVEV (reference sequence). The CDR3 bases are TGTGCCAGCAGTGCCAGACTAGCGGGAGGAGGCAATGAGCAGTTCTTC. Encoded protein: CASSARLAGGGNEQFF.

V gene TRBV7-2 combines with J gene TRBJ2-7; 10 nucleotides agree with TRBD2. The CDR3 consists of 15 residues. The germline V gene encodes CDR1 SGHTA and CDR2 FQGNSA. Trimming at V came to 5 bases and at J to 3 bases, leaving 7 bases not matched to a gene. The CDR3 sequence: CASSIASGGNYEQYF. The DNA of the CDR3 is TGTGCCAGCAGCATCGCTAGCGGGGGCAACTACGAGCAGTACTTC. Combining the CDR3 with reference TRBV7-2 and TRBJ2-7 gives the whole variable domain GAGVSQSPSNKVTEKGKDVELRCDPISGHTALYWYRQSLGQGLEFLIYFQGNSAPDKSGLPSDRFSAERTGGSVSTLTIQRTQQEDSAVYLCASSIASGGNYEQYFGPGTRLTVT.

The V call is TRBV11-2, the J call TRBJ1-2; no definite D call. The V gene lost 0 bases and the J gene lost 8 bases, with 10 bases spanning the gap. CDR1 SGHAT and CDR2 FQNNGV come from the germline V gene. The CDR3 contains 13 residues. The CDR3 DNA reads TGTGCCAGCAGCTTAGATCCTCTCTTGGGCTACACCTTC. This gives the protein CASSLDPLLGYTF. The full variable domain, in which reference TRBV11-2 and TRBJ1-2 provide the parts outside the CDR3, is EAGVAQSPRYKIIEKRQSVAFWCNPISGHATLYWYQQILGQGPKLLIQFQNNGVVDDSQLPKDRFSAERLKGVDSTLKIQPAKLEDSAVYLCASSLDPLLGYTFGSGTRLTVV.

The chain couples TRBV6-1 to TRBJ2-2, with a weak D call TRBD1 (6 bases). Trimming cost V 5 bases and J 4 bases, with 11 bases left between them. Germline V lookup: CDR1 MNHNS, CDR2 SASEGT. The length of the CDR3 is 14 residues. The CDR3 nucleotides are TGTGCCAGCAGTTGGAACAGGGCCACCGGGGAGCTGTTTTTT. Its translation is CASSWNRATGELFF.

This chain connects TRBV19 to TRBJ1-2, with TRBD1 matching 7 bases. With 5 bases clipped from V and 4 bases from J, the junction kept 7 bases outside the gene matches. This CDR3 has 14 amino acids. CDR1 is LNHDA, CDR2 SQIVND, per germline (reference sequence). The CDR3 DNA is TGTGCCAGTAGTCCTCACCGGGACAGCTATGGCTACACCTTC. This encodes CASSPHRDSYGYTF.

The chain employs TRBV11-3 and TRBJ2-7, with D perhaps matching TRBD2 (6 bases). Germline CDR1 is SGHNT and CDR2 is YENEEA. This CDR3 is 14 amino acids long. The V end was cut by 5 bases, the J end by 4 bases, with 15 bases between. The CDR3, as DNA: TGTGCCAGCAGCCCGCGGGGCCACTATTACGAGCAGTACTTC. Residues: CASSPRGHYYEQYF.

The V and J genes are TRBV5-1 and TRBJ1-2; TRBD1 might be the D (6 bases). Deletions cut 6 bases from V and 8 bases from J, with 26 bases between. The CDR3 length is 16 residues. Looked up from germline, CDR1 is SGHRS and CDR2 is YFSETQ. Here the CDR3 DNA reads TGCGCCAGCACTCTCTTAGGAGGGGGAGTCGCGGAAGGCTACACCTTC. Translated: CASTLLGGGVAEGYTF.

V usage is TRBV7-6 and J usage is TRBJ2-6; TRBD2 is a possible D gene (6 bases). Germline values: CDR1 SGHVS, CDR2 FNYEAQ. Trimming took 8 bases from V and 4 from J, leaving 9 bases between them. The CDR3 runs to 13 residues. This CDR3 reads CASRTIGANVLTF. CDR3 in DNA: TGTGCCAGCCGGACTATCGGGGCCAACGTCCTGACTTTC. The variable domain in full, completed from reference TRBV7-6 and TRBJ2-6, reads GAGVSQSPRYKVTKRGQDVALRCDPISGHVSLYWYRQALGQGPEFLTYFNYEAQQDKSGLPNDRFSAERPEGSISTLTIQRTEQRDSAMYRCASRTIGANVLTFGAGSRLTVL.

The chain links TRBV6-1 to TRBJ2-6, with D unresolved. The ends were cut back, 8 bases at V and 4 bases at J, with 12 bases in the middle. There are 14 residues in the CDR3. Germline V gene data show CDR1 as MNHNS and CDR2 as SASEGT. DNA for the CDR3: TGTGCCAGCTCCGGTGGCTCCGGGGCCAACGTCCTGACTTTC. It encodes CASSGGSGANVLTF.

The chain uses TRBV4-2 and TRBJ1-1; no firm D call. The V end lost 4 bases, the J end lost 1 base, and 13 bases lay between the germline ends. CDR1 LGHNA and CDR2 YNFKEQ come from the germline V gene. The length of the CDR3 is 15 residues. Here the CDR3 reads CASSPLGTGNTEAFF. The CDR3 DNA sequence: TGTGCCAGCAGCCCCCTGGGTACGGGGAACACTGAAGCTTTCTTT.

This chain uses TRBV6-4 with TRBJ2-1; D gene ambiguous. This CDR3 region has 15 residues. Germline V lookup: CDR1 MRHNA, CDR2 SNTAGT. V was pared by 4 bases and J by 3 bases, with 13 bases between. The CDR3 region is CASSVTLLHYNEQFF. CDR3 DNA: TGTGCCAGCAGTGTCACACTCCTACACTACAATGAGCAGTTCTTC.

The chain links TRBV19 to TRBJ2-3; D perhaps matches TRBD2 (5 bases). The germline V gene encodes CDR1 LNHDA and CDR2 SQIVND (reference sequence). Trimming shortened V by 8 bases and J by 2 bases, and 17 bases separated the two germline ends. This CDR3 contains 15 residues. CDR3 nucleotides: TGTGCCAGTCGTCCGGGGTGGAGCCCCACAGATACGCAGTATTTT. It translates to CASRPGWSPTDTQYF.

This chain links TRBV14 with TRBJ2-3; D possibly corresponds to TRBD1 (5 bases). CDR3 length: 16 residues. The V gene lost 2 bases and the J gene lost 2 bases, with 14 bases spanning the gap. The V gene's germline CDR1 is SGHDN and CDR2 FVKESK. DNA of the CDR3: TGTGCCAGCAGCCAAATTCGGCAGGGTAACACAGATACGCAGTATTTT. Its protein is CASSQIRQGNTDTQYF.

The V call is TRBV4-2, the J call TRBJ2-1; tentatively, D is TRBD2 (7 bases). The CDR3 has 14 amino acids. Germline V lookup: CDR1 LGHNA, CDR2 YNFKEQ. The V and J ends lost 0 bases and 8 bases respectively, with 11 bases between them. The CDR3 protein is CASSQDRGGHEQFF. DNA for the CDR3: TGTGCCAGCAGCCAAGATAGGGGGGGTCATGAGCAGTTCTTC.

The rearrangement links TRBV30 to TRBJ2-5, with D possibly TRBD2 on 6 matching bases. The length of the CDR3 is 18 residues. Germline values: CDR1 GTSNPN, CDR2 SVGIG (reference sequence). Deletions cut 0 bases from V and 2 bases from J, with 22 bases between. CDR3 bases: TGTGCCTGGAGTGTAACCCGGGACGGGTTAGCGGTACAAGAGACCCAGTACTTC. Encoded protein: CAWSVTRDGLAVQETQYF.

The chain uses TRBV5-1 and TRBJ2-5; D may be TRBD2 (6 bases). V lost 3 bases and J lost 4, with 16 bases in between. In germline, CDR1 is SGHRS, CDR2 YFSETQ. The CDR3 has 15 residues. The CDR3, as DNA: TGCGCCAGCAGCTCCTCATCACCGGGACTAGAGACCCAGTACTTC. It yields the protein CASSSSSPGLETQYF.

This clone was seen only once. The rearrangement uses TRBV11-2 and TRBJ2-1; unclear D gene. V was trimmed by 4 bases and J by 7 bases, leaving 14 bases between them. There are 14 residues in the CDR3. The germline CDR1 and CDR2 sequences are SGHAT and FQNNGV. Here the CDR3 reads CASSSRVSGNEQFF. For the CDR3, the DNA is TGTGCCAGCAGCTCTAGAGTATCGGGTAATGAGCAGTTCTTC.

The gene calls are TRBV6-5 and TRBJ1-4, with D possibly being TRBD1 (5 bases). Deletions cut 5 bases from V and 8 bases from J, with 18 bases between. Germline CDR1 MNHEY, CDR2 SVGAGI. The CDR3 runs 15 residues. CDR3 nucleotides: TGTGCCAGCAGTCAGGACGGATTCAAGGGGGAAAAACTGTTTTTT. Protein: CASSQDGFKGEKLFF.